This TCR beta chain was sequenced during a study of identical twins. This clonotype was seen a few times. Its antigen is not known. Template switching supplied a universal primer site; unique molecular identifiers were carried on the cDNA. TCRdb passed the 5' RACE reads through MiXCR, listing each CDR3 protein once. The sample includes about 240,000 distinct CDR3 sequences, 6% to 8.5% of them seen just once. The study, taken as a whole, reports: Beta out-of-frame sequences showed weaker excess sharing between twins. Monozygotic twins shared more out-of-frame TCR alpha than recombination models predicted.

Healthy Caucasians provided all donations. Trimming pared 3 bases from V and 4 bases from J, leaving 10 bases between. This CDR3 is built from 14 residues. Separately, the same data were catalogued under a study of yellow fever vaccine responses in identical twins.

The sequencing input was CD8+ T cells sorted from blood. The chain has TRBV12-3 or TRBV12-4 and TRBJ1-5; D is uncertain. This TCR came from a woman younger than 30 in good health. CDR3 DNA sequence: TGTGCCAGCAGTTTTGGAGGGCCAAATCAGCCCCAGCATTTT. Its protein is CASSFGGPNQPQHF.